This T cell receptor beta chain was obtained from a study of blood T cell repertoires in COVID-19 (TCRdb year 2020). Background for the entire study: The collaborator samples originated in the United States, Italy and Spain and spanned the acute and convalescent phases of COVID-19. HLA class I and class II types, where available, came from metadata supplied by the sample provider rather than from assay-based typing. Sample metadata almost always included a de-identified subject ID, COVID-19 status, age in years and sex. The repertoires were made available in a free public database intended to serve as a resource for research on the immune response to SARS-CoV-2. Samples came from the ongoing ImmuneRACE study (first 160 participants) plus 1,254 subjects from 6 global collaborators. The prospective study material was composed of cDNA or gDNA derived from T cells, B-cell-depleted T cells, or PBMCs. The dataset comprised deeply sampled blood TCRbeta repertoires from subjects exposed to, actively infected with, or recovered from COVID-19. The research as a whole found: Clinical and demographic metadata were provided uncurated, with the amount varying by source and participant.

In Seattle, one collaborating source enrolled patients while the infection was active and tracked those patients longitudinally over the course of disease. Collaborating institutions collected whole blood in K2EDTA tubes following their own protocols. Collaborator samples were shipped for TCRbeta analysis as frozen whole blood, isolated PBMCs, or DNA extracted from either sample type. To note about this clone: This clone's antigen is unknown. No clone much larger than this one lies a single base away; base qualities are absent.

TCRbeta CDR3 regions were amplified from genomic DNA by means of the immunoSEQ Assay, a bias-controlled multiplex PCR. The authors processed their data as follows. The number of nucleated cells in each sample was estimated by amplification of reference gene primers within the assay. Sequence reads were collapsed and filtered to measure the absolute abundance of every unique TCRbeta CDR3 rearrangement. For each sample, productive Simpson clonality was calculated by taking the square root of Simpson's diversity index across productive rearrangements. Sourced from immuneACCESS, this table was stored by TCRdb with only in-frame sequences that have V and J called. A share of the clones is absent; for the studies checked, an unresolved V gene accounts for under half, and the remainder has no known explanation. The D gene and trimming were derived from the DNA, and the V and J assignments and clone size from that table. For this sample there are 360,000 or so clones; about nine tenths appear just once. The ten top clones hold approximately 4.1% of the sample.

The sample consisted of peripheral blood. The clonotype comes from a woman aged 55-70 years with COVID-19, enrolled during active disease.

CDR3 protein: CASSVSPVSGGYTF. The DNA sequence is TGCGCCAGCAGCGTCAGCCCCGTATCGGGGGGCTACACCTTC. Recombination linked TRBV5-1 to TRBJ1-2; the D gene is unclear. Looking up the germline V gene yields CDR1 SGHRS and CDR2 YFSETQ. A distance of 18 bases separates the germline ends of V and J, which lose 4 bases and 8 bases respectively. The CDR3 goes from the cysteine to the phenylalanine over 14 residues. Just the 42-base CDR3 DNA is kept, in frame starting at base 1. Supplemented by the reference TRBV5-1 and TRBJ1-2 proteins around the CDR3, the complete variable domain is KAGVTQTPRYLIKTRGQQVTLSCSPISGHRSVSWYQQTPGQGLQFLFEYFSETQRNKGNFPGRFSGRQFSNSRSEMNVSTLELGDSALYLCASSVSPVSGGYTFGSGTRLTVV.